This T cell receptor beta chain derives from a study of CD4 T cell repertoires in COVID-19. Study outcomes and limitations: SARS-CoV and/or HKU1 spike cultures shared between 7 and 25% of SARS-CoV-2 clonotypes. Sharing of several most expanded SARS-CoV-2-reactive clonotypes across memory subsets suggested intraclonal diversification.

Samples came from patients recovered from mild-to-severe COVID-19. This table comes from immunoSEQ multiplex PCR, and its TCRdb copy is limited to in-frame clones, with some not included. The table lists under 2,000 clones, approximately 15% of them singletons, with about 11% in the top ten. Of note for this clone: Antigen: not known.

The receptor was isolated from a human donor who had COVID-19. The sample in question was memory CD4+ T cells, cultured in vitro, obtained after recovery from COVID-19.

CDR3 sequence (DNA): TGCGCCAGCAGTCCGAGGGGCACAGGGAGCCTGAATGGCTACACCTTC. Its protein product is CASSPRGTGSLNGYTF. The J gene is TRBJ1-2, the V gene TRBV5-1, with a weak D call TRBD1 (6 bases). CDR3 length equals 16 residues. V was shortened by 5 bases and J by 6 bases, with 23 bases between the two germline ends. CDR1 and CDR2 from the germline V gene are SGHRS and YFSETQ.